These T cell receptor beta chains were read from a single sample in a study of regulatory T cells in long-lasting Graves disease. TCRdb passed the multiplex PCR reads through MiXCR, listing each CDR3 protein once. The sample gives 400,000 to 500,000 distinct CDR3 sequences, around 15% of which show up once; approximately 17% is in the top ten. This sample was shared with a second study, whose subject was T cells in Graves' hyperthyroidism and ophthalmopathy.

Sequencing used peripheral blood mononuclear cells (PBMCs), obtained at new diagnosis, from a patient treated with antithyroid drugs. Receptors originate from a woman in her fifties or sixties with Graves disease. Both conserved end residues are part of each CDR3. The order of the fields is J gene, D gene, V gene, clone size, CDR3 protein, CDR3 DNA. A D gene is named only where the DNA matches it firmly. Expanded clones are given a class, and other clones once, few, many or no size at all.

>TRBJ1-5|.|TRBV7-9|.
CTGSLSGDYQPQHF
TGTACCGGCAGCTTATCAGGAGATTATCAGCCCCAGCATTTT
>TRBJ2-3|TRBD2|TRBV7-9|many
CASSLALAGGTDTQYF
TGCGCCAGCAGCTTGGCTCTAGCGGGAGGCACAGATACGCAGTATTTT
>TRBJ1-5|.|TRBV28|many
CATGQLQESSNQPQHF
TGTGCCACTGGACAGCTCCAGGAGTCCTCCAATCAGCCCCAGCATTTT
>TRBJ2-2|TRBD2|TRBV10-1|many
CASSGTSGIGELFF
TGCGCCAGCAGCGGGACTAGCGGGATCGGGGAGCTGTTTTTT
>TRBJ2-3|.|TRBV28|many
CASSLSAVAYPNLDTQYF
TGTGCCAGCAGTTTATCGGCCGTGGCCTACCCGAATTTAGATACGCAGTATTTT
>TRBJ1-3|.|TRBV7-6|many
CASSLQRAYSGNTIYF
TGTGCCAGCAGCTTACAGCGGGCTTACTCTGGAAACACCATATATTTT
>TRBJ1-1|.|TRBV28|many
CASSLKLTAGWGTEAFF
TGTGCCAGCAGTTTAAAGCTGACGGCAGGGTGGGGAACTGAAGCTTTCTTT
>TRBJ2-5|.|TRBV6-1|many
CASNDPSQETQYF
TGTGCCAGTAACGACCCCTCTCAAGAGACCCAGTACTTC
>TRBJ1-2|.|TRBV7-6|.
CASSPAAQASNYGYTF
TGTGCCAGCAGCCCGGCCGCTCAGGCCTCTAACTATGGCTACACCTTC
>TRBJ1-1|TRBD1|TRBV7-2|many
CASSLDQGAEAFF
TGTGCCAGCAGCTTAGATCAGGGGGCGGAAGCTTTCTTT
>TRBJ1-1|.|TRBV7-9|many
CASSLDLTSGTQAFF
TGTGCCAGCAGCTTAGACCTCACTTCCGGGACGCAAGCTTTCTTT
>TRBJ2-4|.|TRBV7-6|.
CASSSDGPKKQYF
TGTGCCAGCAGCTCCGACGGGCCGAAAAAGCAGTACTTC
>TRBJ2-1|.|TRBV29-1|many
CSVHPGWGDEQFF
TGCAGCGTCCATCCTGGATGGGGGGATGAGCAGTTCTTC
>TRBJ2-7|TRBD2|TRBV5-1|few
CASSLGTSGSMDEQYF
TGCGCCAGCAGCCTCGGGACTAGCGGGAGTATGGACGAGCAGTACTTC
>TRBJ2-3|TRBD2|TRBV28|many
CASSLYYSWTSGKTTDTQYF
TGTGCCAGCAGTTTATATTATTCATGGACTAGCGGGAAAACCACAGATACGCAGTATTTT
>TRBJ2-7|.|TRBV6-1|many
CASSDRGYEQYF
TGTGCCAGCAGTGACAGGGGCTACGAGCAGTACTTC
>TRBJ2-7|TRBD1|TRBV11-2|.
CASSYHGTGGTYEQYF
TGTGCCAGCAGCTACCACGGGACAGGGGGGACCTACGAGCAGTACTTC